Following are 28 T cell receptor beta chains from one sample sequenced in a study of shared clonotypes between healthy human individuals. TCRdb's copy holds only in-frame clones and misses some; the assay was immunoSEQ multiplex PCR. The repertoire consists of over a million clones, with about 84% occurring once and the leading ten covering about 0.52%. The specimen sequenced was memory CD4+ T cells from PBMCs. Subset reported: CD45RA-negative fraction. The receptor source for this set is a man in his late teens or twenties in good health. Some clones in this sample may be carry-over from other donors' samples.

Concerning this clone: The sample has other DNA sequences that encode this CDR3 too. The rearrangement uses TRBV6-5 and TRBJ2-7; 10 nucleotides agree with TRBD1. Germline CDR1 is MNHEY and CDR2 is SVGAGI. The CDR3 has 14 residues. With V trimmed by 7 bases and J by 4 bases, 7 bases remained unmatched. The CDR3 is CASTSGTGAYEQYF. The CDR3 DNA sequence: TGTGCCAGCACTTCCGGGACAGGGGCGTACGAGCAGTACTTC.

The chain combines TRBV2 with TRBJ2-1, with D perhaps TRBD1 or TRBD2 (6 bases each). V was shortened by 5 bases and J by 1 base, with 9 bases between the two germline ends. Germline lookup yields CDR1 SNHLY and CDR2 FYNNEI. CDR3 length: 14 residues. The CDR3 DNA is TGTGCCAGCAGTAGGGGGAGGTCCTACAATGAGCAGTTCTTC. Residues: CASSRGRSYNEQFF.

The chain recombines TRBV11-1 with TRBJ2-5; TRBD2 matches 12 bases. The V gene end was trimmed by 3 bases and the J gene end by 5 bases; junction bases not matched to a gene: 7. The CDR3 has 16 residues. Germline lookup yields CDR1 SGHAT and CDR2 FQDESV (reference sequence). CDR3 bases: TGTGCCAGCAGCTTGCTCGGACTAGCGGGACGGGAGACCCAGTACTTC. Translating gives CASSLLGLAGRETQYF.

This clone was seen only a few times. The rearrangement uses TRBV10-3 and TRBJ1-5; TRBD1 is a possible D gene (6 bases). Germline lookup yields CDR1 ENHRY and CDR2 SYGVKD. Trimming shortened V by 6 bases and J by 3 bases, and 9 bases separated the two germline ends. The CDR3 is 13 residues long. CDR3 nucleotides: TGTGCCATCAGGGACAGAAACAATCAGCCCCAGCATTTT. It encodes CAIRDRNNQPQHF.

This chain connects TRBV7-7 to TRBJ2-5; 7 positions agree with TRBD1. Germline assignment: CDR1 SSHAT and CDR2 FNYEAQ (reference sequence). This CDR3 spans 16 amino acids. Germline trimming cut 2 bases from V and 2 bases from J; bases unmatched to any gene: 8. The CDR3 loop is CASSLLNRGWQETQYF. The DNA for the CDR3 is TGTGCCAGCAGCTTATTAAACAGGGGATGGCAAGAGACCCAGTACTTC.

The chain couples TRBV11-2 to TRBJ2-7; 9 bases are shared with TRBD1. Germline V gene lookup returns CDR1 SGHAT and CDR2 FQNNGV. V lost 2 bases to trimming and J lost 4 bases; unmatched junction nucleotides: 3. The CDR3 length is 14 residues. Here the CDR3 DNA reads TGTGCCAGCAGCTTATACAGGGGGCAGTACGAGCAGTACTTC. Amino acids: CASSLYRGQYEQYF.

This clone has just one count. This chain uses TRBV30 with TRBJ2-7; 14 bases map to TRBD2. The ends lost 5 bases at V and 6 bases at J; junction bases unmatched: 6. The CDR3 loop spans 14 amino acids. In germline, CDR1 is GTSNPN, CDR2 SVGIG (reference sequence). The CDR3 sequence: CAWAGLAGVSEQYF. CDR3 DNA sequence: TGTGCCTGGGCGGGACTAGCGGGAGTAAGCGAGCAGTACTTC.

CDR3 sequence reads: CASSFSLTSDYEQYF. The CDR3 DNA reads TGTGCCAGCAGTTTTAGCTTGACTAGCGACTACGAGCAGTACTTC. The gene calls are TRBV2 and TRBJ2-7, with 8 nucleotides matching TRBD2. Looked up from germline, CDR1 is SNHLY and CDR2 is FYNNEI. V lost 5 bases and J lost 3; bases outside the gene matches: 9. This CDR3 has 15 amino acids. Complete variable domain (other parts from reference TRBV2 and TRBJ2-7): EPEVTQTPSHQVTQMGQEVILRCVPISNHLYFYWYRQILGQKVEFLVSFYNNEISEKSEIFDDQFSVERPDGSNFTLKIRSTKLEDSAMYFCASSFSLTSDYEQYFGPGTRLTVT.

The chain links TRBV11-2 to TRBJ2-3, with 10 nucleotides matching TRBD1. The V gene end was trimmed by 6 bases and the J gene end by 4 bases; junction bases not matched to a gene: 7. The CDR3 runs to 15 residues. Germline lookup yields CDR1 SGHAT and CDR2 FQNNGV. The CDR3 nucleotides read TGTGCCAGCAGGTTCGGGACAGGGGCGGCAGATACGCAGTATTTT. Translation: CASRFGTGAADTQYF.

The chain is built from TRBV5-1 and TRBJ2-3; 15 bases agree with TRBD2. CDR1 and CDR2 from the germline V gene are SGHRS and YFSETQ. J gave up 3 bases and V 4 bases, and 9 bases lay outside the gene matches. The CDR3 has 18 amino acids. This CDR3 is CASSPRTSGRAGTDTQYF. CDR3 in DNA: TGCGCCAGCAGCCCGAGGACTAGCGGGAGGGCCGGGACAGATACGCAGTATTTT.

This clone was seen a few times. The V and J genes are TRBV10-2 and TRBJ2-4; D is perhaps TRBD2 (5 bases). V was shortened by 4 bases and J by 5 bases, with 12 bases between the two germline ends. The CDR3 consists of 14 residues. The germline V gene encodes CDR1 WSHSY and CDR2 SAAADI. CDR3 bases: TGCGCCAGCAGTGCTCGGGGTGGGCAAAACATTCAGTACTTC. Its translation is CASSARGGQNIQYF.

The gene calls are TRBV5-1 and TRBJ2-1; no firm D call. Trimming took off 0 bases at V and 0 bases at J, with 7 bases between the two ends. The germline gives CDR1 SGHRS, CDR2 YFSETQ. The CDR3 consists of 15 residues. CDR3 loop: CASSLALASYNEQFF. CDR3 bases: TGCGCCAGCAGCTTGGCCCTGGCCTCCTACAATGAGCAGTTCTTC.

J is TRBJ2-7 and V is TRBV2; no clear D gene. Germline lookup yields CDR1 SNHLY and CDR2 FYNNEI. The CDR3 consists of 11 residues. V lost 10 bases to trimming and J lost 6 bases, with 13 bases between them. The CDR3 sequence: CAILLYAEQYF. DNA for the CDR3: TGTGCCATCCTTCTATACGCCGAGCAGTACTTC.

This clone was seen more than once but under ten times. The DNA of the CDR3 is TGTGCCAGCAGGCCATGGGGCGGCTATGGCTACACCTTC. Amino acids: CASRPWGGYGYTF. V and J are TRBV28 and TRBJ1-2; a weak D match, TRBD1 (5 bases). This CDR3 has 13 residues. The germline V gene encodes CDR1 MDHEN and CDR2 SYDVKM. Trimming cost V 6 bases and J 4 bases, with 12 bases left between them.

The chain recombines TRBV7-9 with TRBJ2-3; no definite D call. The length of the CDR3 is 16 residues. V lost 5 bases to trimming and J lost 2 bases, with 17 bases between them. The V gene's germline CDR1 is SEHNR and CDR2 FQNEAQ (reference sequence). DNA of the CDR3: TGTGCCAGCAGCCCTCCGTCAAGCAGAAACACAGATACGCAGTATTTT. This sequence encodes CASSPPSSRNTDTQYF.

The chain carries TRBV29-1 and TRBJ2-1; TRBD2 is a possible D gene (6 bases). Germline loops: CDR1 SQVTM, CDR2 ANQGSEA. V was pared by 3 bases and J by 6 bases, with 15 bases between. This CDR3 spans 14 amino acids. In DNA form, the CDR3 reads TGCAGCGTTGACGCGGGATACGCGGGCAATGAGCAGTTCTTC. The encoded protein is CSVDAGYAGNEQFF.

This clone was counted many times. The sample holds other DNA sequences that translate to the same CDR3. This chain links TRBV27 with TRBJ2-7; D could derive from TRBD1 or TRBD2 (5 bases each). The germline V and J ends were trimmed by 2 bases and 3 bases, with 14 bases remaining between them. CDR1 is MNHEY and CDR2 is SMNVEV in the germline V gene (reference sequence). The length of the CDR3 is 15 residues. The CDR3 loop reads CASSLRGNRNYEQYF. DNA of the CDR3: TGTGCCAGCAGTTTACGAGGGAACAGGAACTACGAGCAGTACTTC.

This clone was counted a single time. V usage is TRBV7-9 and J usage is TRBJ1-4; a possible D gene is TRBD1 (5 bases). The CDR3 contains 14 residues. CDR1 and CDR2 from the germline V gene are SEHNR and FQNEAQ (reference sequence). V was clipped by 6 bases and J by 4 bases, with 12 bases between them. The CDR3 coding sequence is TGTGCCAGCAGTAAAGGGCAGGGTAATGAAAAACTGTTTTTT. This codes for CASSKGQGNEKLFF.

CDR3 sequence (DNA): TGTGCCAGCAGTGAAGCGCTCTCAATACTGACGACCCAGCATTTT. This translates into CASSEALSILTTQHF. This chain connects TRBV6-1 to TRBJ1-5, with unresolved D. The V gene's germline CDR1 is MNHNS and CDR2 SASEGT. This CDR3 region has 15 residues. V was cut by 0 bases and J by 11 bases, with 17 bases left in between.

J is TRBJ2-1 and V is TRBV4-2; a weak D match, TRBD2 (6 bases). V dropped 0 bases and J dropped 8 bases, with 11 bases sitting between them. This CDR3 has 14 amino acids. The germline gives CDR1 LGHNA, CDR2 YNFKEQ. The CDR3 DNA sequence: TGTGCCAGCAGCCAAGAACCTAGCGCGGATGAGCAGTTCTTC. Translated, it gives CASSQEPSADEQFF.

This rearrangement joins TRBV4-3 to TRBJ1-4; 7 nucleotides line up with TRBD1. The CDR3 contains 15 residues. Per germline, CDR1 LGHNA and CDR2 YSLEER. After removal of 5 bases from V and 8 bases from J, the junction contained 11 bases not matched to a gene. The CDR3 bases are TGCGCCAGCAGCACCCAGACAGGGAGTTACGAAAAACTGTTTTTT. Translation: CASSTQTGSYEKLFF.

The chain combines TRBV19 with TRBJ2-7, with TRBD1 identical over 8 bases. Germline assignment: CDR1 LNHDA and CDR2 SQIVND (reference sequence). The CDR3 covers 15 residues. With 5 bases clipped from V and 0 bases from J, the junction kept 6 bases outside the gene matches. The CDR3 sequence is CASSPGQGASYEQYF. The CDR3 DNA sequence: TGTGCCAGTAGTCCGGGGCAGGGGGCCTCCTACGAGCAGTACTTC.

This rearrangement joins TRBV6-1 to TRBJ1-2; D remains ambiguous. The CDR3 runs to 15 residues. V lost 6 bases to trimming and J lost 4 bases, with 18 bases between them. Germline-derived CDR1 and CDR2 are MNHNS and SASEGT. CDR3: CASSNTVLEGYGYTF. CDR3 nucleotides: TGTGCCAGCAGCAACACCGTCCTGGAGGGCTATGGCTACACCTTC.

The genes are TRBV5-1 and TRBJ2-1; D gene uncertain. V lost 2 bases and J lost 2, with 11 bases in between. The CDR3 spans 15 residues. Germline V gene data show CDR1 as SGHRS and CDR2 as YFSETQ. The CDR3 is CASSFGPAPYNEQFF. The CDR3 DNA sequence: TGCGCCAGCAGCTTCGGGCCGGCCCCCTACAATGAGCAGTTCTTC.

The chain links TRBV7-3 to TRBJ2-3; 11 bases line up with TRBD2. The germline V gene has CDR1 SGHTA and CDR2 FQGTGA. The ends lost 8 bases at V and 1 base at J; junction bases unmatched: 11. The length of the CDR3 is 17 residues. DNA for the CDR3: TGTGCCAGCTCTTCCTACTATAGCGGGAGGGGCACAGATACGCAGTATTTT. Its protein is CASSSYYSGRGTDTQYF.

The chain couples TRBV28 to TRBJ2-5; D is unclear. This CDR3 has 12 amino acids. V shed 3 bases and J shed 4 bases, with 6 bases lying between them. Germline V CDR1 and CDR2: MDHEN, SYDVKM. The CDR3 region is CASSFGLETQYF. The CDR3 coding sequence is TGTGCCAGCAGTTTTGGTCTAGAGACCCAGTACTTC. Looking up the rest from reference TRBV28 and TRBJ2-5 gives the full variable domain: DVKVTQSSRYLVKRTGEKVFLECVQDMDHENMFWYRQDPGLGLRLIYFSYDVKMKEKGDIPEGYSVSREKKERFSLILESASTNQTSMYLCASSFGLETQYFGPGTRLLVL.

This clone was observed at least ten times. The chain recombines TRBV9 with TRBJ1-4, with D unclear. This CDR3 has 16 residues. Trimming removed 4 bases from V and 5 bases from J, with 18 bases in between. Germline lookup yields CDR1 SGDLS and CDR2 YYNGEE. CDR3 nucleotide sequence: TGTGCCAGCAGCCCCTCCGGTGTACCTCGCAATGAAAAACTGTTTTTT. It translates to CASSPSGVPRNEKLFF.

CDR3 DNA: TGTGCCAGCAGCTTCTGGGGTCTCTCCTACGAGCAGTACTTC. Translated: CASSFWGLSYEQYF. The chain employs TRBV11-2 and TRBJ2-7; D remains unclear. Germline-derived CDR1 and CDR2 are SGHAT and FQNNGV. With 3 bases removed from V and 0 bases from J, the gap between germline ends came to 9 bases. CDR3 length: 14 residues.